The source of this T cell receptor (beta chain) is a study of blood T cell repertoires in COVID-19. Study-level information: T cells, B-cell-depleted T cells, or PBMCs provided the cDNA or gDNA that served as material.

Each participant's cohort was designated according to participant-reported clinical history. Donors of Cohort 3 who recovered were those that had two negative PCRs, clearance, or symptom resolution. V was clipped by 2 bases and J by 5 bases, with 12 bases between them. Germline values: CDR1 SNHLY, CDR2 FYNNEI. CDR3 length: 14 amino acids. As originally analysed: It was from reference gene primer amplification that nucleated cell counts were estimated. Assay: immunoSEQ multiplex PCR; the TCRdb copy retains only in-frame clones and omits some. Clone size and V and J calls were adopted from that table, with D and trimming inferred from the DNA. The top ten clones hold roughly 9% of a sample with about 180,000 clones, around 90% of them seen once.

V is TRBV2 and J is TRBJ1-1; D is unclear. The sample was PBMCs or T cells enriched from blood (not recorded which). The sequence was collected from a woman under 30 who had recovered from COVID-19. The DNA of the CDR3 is TGTGCCAGCAGTGAACGATCGCTGGCTACTGAAGCTTTCTTT. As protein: CASSERSLATEAFF.